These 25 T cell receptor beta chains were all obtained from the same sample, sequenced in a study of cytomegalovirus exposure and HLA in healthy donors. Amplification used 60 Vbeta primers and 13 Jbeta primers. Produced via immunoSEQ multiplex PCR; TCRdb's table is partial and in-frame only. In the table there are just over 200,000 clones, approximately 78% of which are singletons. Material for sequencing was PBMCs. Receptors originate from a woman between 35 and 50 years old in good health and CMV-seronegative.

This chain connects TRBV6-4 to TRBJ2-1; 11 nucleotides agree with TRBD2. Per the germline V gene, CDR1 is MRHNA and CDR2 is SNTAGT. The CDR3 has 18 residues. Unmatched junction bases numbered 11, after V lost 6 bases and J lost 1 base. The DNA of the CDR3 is TGTGCCAGCAGAAGGGTAGCGGGAGGGCCCTCTTCCTACAATGAGCAGTTCTTC. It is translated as CASRRVAGGPSSYNEQFF.

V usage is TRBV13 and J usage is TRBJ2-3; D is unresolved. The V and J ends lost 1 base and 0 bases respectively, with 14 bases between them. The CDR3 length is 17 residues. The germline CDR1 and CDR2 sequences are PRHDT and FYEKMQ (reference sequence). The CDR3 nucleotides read TGTGCCAGCAGCTTAGAGAGAGGCTCGGTAAGCACAGATACGCAGTATTTT. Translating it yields CASSLERGSVSTDTQYF.

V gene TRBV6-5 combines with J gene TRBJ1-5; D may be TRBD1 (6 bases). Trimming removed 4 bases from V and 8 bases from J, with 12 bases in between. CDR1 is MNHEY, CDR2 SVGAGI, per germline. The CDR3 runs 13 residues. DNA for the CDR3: TGTGCCAGCAGTTCTCAGGGGAGGGAGCCCCAGCATTTT. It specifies CASSSQGREPQHF.

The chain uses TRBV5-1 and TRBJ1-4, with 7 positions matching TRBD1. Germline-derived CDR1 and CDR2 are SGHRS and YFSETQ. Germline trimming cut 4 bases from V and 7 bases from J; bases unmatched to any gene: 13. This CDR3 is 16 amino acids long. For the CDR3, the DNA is TGCGCCAGCAGCCGGGTTTCACAGGGGACGGGTGAAAAACTGTTTTTT. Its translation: CASSRVSQGTGEKLFF. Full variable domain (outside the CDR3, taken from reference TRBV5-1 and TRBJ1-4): KAGVTQTPRYLIKTRGQQVTLSCSPISGHRSVSWYQQTPGQGLQFLFEYFSETQRNKGNFPGRFSGRQFSNSRSEMNVSTLELGDSALYLCASSRVSQGTGEKLFFGSGTQLSVL.

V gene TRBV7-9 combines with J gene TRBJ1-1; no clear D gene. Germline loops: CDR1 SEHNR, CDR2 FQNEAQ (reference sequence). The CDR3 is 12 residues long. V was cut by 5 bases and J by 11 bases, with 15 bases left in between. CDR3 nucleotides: TGTGCCAGCAGCACCGCCTCTAGGATGGCTTTCTTT. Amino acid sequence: CASSTASRMAFF.

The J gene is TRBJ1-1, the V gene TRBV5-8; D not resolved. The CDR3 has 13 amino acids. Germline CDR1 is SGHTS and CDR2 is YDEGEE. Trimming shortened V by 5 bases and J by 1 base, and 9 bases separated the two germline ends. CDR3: CASRAEGNTEAFF. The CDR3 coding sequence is TGTGCCAGCAGAGCAGAGGGGAACACTGAAGCTTTCTTT.

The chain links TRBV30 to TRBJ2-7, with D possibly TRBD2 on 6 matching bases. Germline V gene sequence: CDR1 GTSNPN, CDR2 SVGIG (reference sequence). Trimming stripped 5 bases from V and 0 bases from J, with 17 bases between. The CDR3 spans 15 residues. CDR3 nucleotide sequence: TGTGCCTGGCACCCCGGGGGTTCACTCTCCTACGAGCAGTACTTC. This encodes CAWHPGGSLSYEQYF.

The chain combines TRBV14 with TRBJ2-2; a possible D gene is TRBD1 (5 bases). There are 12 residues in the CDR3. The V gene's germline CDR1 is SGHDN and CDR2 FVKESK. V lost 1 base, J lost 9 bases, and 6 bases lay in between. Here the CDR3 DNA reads TGTGCCAGCAGCCAAGGGGGCCGGGAGCTGTTTTTT. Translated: CASSQGGRELFF. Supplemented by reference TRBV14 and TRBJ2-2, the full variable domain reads EAGVTQFPSHSVIEKGQTVTLRCDPISGHDNLYWYRRVMGKEIKFLLHFVKESKQDESGMPNNRFLAERTGGTYSTLKVQPAELEDSGVYFCASSQGGRELFFGEGSRLTVL.

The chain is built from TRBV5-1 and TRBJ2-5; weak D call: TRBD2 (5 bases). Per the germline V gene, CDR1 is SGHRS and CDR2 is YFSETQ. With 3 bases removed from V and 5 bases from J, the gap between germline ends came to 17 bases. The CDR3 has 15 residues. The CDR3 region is CASSSREWRIETQYF. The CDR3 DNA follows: TGCGCCAGCAGCTCAAGAGAATGGAGGATCGAGACCCAGTACTTC. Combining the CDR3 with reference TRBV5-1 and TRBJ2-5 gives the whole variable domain KAGVTQTPRYLIKTRGQQVTLSCSPISGHRSVSWYQQTPGQGLQFLFEYFSETQRNKGNFPGRFSGRQFSNSRSEMNVSTLELGDSALYLCASSSREWRIETQYFGPGTRLLVL.

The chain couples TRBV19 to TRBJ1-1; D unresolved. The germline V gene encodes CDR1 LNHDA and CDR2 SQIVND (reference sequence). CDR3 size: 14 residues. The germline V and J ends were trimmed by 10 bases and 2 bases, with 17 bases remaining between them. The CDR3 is CAIPHGARNTEAFF. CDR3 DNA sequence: TGTGCCATCCCCCACGGAGCTAGAAACACTGAAGCTTTCTTT.

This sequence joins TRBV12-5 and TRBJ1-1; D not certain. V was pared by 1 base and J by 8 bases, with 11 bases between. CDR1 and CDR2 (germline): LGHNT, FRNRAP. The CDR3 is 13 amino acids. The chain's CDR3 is CASGLARHGEAFF. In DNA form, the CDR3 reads TGTGCTAGTGGTTTGGCCCGGCACGGGGAAGCTTTCTTT. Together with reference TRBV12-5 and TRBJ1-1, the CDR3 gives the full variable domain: DARVTQTPRHKVTEMGQEVTMRCQPILGHNTVFWYRQTMMQGLELLAYFRNRAPLDDSGMPKDRFSAEMPDATLATLKIQPSEPRDSAVYFCASGLARHGEAFFGQGTRLTVV.

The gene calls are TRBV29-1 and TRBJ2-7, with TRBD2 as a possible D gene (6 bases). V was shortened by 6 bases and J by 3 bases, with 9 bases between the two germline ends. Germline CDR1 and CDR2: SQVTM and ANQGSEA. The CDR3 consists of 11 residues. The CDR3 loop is CSVAGGYEQYF. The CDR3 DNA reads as TGCAGCGTCGCCGGGGGCTACGAGCAGTACTTC.

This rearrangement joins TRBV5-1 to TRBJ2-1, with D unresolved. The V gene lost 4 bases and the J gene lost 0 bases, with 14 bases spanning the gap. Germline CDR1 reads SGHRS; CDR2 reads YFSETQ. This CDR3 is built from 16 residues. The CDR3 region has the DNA TGCGCCAGCAGCCTCCTGGTAACACGCTCCTACAATGAGCAGTTCTTC. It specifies CASSLLVTRSYNEQFF.

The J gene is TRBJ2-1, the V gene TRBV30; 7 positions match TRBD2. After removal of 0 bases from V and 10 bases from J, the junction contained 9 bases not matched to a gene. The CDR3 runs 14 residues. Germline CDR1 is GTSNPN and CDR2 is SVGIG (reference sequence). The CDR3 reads CAWSVAGTSEEQFF. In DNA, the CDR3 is TGTGCCTGGAGTGTAGCGGGAACGTCGGAGGAGCAGTTCTTC.

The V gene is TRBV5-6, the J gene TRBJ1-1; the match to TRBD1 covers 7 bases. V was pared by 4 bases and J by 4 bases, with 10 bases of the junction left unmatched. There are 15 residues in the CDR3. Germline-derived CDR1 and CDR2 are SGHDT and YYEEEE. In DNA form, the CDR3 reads TGTGCCAGCAGCCAAAATCACCGGGACAGCACTGAAGCTTTCTTT. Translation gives CASSQNHRDSTEAFF.

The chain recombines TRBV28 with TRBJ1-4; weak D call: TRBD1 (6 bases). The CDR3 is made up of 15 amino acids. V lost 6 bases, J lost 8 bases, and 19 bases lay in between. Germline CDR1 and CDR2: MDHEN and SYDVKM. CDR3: CASSESGGFEEKLFF. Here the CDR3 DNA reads TGTGCCAGCAGCGAATCGGGGGGCTTTGAGGAAAAACTGTTTTTT.

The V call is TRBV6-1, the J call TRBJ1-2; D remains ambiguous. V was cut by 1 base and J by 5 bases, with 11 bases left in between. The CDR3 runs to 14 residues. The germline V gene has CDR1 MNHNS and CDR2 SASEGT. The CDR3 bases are TGTGCCAGCAGTGAAGTGGCCGGGAGGTATGGCTACACCTTC. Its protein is CASSEVAGRYGYTF.

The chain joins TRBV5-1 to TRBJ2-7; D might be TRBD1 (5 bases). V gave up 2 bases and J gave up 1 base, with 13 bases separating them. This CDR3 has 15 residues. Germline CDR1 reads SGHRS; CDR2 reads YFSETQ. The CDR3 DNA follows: TGCGCCAGCAGCTTTACCAGGGAAAGGTCCTACGAGCAGTACTTC. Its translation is CASSFTRERSYEQYF.

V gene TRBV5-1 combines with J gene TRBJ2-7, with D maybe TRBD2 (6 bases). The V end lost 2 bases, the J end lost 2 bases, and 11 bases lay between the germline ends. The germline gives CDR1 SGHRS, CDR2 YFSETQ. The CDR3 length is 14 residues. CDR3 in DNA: TGCGCCAGCAGCTTTGGGGGAGGCCCCTACGAGCAGTACTTC. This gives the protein CASSFGGGPYEQYF.

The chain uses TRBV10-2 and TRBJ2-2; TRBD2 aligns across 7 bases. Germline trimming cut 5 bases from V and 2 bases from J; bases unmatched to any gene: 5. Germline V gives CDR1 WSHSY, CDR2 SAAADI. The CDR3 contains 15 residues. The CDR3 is CASSNGGINTGELFF. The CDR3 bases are TGCGCCAGCAGTAACGGGGGGATTAACACCGGGGAGCTGTTTTTT.

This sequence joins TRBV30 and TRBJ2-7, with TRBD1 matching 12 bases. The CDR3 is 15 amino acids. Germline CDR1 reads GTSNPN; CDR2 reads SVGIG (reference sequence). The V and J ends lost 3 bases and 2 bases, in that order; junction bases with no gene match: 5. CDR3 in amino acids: CAWSFGTGGAYEQYF. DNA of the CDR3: TGTGCCTGGAGCTTCGGGACAGGGGGCGCCTACGAGCAGTACTTC.

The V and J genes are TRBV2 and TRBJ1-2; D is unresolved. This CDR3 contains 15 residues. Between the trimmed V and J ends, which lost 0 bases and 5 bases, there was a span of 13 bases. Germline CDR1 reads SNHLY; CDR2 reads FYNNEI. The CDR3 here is CASSEAGSGEYGYTF. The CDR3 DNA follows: TGTGCCAGCAGTGAAGCGGGGTCTGGGGAGTATGGCTACACCTTC.

CDR3 DNA: TGTGCCAGCAGCTCGAGGTTCGCAACAGGGGTCTACGGCAATGAGCAGTTCTTC. This codes for CASSSRFATGVYGNEQFF. The rearrangement joins TRBV11-2 to TRBJ2-1, with 7 nucleotides matching TRBD1. The J segment lost 6 bases and the V segment lost 4 bases, leaving 18 bases of the junction unmatched. In germline, CDR1 is SGHAT, CDR2 FQNNGV. The CDR3 covers 18 residues.

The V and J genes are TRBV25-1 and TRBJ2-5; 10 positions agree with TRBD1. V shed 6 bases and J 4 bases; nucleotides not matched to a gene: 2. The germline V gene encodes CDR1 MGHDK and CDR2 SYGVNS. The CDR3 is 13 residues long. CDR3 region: CASRTGGRETQYF. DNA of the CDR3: TGTGCCAGCAGGACAGGGGGCAGAGAGACCCAGTACTTC.

CDR3 region: CASSLEDSSNEKLFF. CDR3 DNA sequence: TGTGCCAGCAGCTTAGAGGACAGTTCTAATGAAAAACTGTTTTTT. The chain couples TRBV7-9 to TRBJ1-4, with D maybe TRBD1 (6 bases). The germline gives CDR1 SEHNR, CDR2 FQNEAQ (reference sequence). This CDR3 spans 15 amino acids. V lost 1 base and J 3 bases, leaving 9 bases between the germline ends.